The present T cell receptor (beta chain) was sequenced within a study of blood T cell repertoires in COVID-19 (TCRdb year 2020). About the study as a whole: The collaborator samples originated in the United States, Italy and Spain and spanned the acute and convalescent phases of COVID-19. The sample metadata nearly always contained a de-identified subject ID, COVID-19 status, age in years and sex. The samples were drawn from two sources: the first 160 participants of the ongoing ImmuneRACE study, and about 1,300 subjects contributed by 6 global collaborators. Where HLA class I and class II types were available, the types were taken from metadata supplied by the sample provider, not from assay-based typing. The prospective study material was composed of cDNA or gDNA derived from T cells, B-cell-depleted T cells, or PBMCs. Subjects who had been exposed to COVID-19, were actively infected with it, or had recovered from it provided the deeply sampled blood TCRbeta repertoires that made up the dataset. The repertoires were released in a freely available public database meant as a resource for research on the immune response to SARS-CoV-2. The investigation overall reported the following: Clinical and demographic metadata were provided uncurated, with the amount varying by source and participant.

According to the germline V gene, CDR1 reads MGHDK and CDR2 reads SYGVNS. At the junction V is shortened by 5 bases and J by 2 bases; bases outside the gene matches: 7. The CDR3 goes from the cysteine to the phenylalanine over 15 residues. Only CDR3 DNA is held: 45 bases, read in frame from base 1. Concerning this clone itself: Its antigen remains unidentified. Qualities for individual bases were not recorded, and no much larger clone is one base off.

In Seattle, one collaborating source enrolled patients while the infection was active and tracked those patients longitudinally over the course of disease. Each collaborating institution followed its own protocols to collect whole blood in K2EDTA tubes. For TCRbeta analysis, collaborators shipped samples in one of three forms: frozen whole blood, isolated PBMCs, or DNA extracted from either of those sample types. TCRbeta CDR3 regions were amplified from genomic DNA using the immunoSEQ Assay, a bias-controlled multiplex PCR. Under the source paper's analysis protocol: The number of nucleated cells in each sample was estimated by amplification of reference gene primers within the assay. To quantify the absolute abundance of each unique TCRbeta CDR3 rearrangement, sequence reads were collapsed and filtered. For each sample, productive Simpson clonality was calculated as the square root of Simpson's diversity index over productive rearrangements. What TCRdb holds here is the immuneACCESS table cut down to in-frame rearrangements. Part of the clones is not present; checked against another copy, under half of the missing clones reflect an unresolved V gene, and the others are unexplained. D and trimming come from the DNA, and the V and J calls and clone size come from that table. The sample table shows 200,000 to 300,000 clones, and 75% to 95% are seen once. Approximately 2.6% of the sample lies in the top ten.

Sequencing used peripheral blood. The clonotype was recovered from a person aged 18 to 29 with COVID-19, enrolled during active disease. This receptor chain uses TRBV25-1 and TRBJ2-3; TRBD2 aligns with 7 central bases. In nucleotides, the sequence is TGTGCCAGCAGTAAAAACGGGGGGATCACAGATACGCAGTATTTT. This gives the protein CASSKNGGITDTQYF.